These T cell receptor beta chains were read from a single sample in a study of CD8 T cells in ankylosing spondylitis. TCRdb passed the 5' RACE reads through MiXCR, listing each CDR3 protein once. The sample holds about 27,000 distinct CDR3 sequences; roughly 7.9% are singletons and the top ten take roughly 30%. The sequenced material came from blood. All receptors come from a male donor with ankylosing spondylitis or in good health (not recorded which). CDR3s include the opening cysteine and the closing phenylalanine or tryptophan. A D gene is named only where the DNA matches it firmly. Clone size is given for some rows only: seen once, a few or many times, or a class if the clone is expanded.

v_gene: TRBV5-1; j_gene: TRBJ2-3; d_gene: .; abundance: .; CDR3aa: CASSLYPTTDTQYF; CDR3nt: TGCGCCAGCAGCTTGTATCCCACCACAGATACGCAGTATTTT
v_gene: TRBV20-1; j_gene: TRBJ1-5; d_gene: TRBD1; abundance: .; CDR3aa: CSATGGDQPQHF; CDR3nt: TGCAGTGCTACAGGGGGGGATCAGCCCCAGCATTTT
v_gene: TRBV20-1; j_gene: TRBJ1-1; d_gene: .; abundance: .; CDR3aa: CSAYSDTIKTVNTEAFF; CDR3nt: TGCAGTGCTTATTCCGATACAATAAAGACAGTAAACACTGAAGCTTTCTTT
v_gene: TRBV11-3; j_gene: TRBJ2-2; d_gene: .; abundance: .; CDR3aa: CASSLDTTGELFF; CDR3nt: TGTGCCAGCAGCTTAGACACCACCGGGGAGCTGTTTTTT
v_gene: TRBV4-1; j_gene: TRBJ2-1; d_gene: TRBD2; abundance: many; CDR3aa: CASSQLDQRGNEQFF; CDR3nt: TGCGCCAGCAGCCAGTTAGATCAGCGGGGCAATGAGCAGTTCTTC
v_gene: TRBV28; j_gene: TRBJ2-7; d_gene: .; abundance: .; CDR3aa: CASSPIEGYRDEQYF; CDR3nt: TGTGCCAGCAGCCCTATTGAGGGCTATCGTGACGAGCAGTACTTC
v_gene: TRBV2; j_gene: TRBJ1-1; d_gene: TRBD1; abundance: few; CDR3aa: CASSTGDGTEAFF; CDR3nt: TGTGCCAGCAGTACAGGGGACGGGACTGAAGCTTTCTTT
v_gene: TRBV5-1; j_gene: TRBJ1-1; d_gene: TRBD1; abundance: many; CDR3aa: CASSWTDRGGTEAFF; CDR3nt: TGCGCCAGCAGCTGGACCGACAGGGGGGGCACTGAAGCTTTCTTT
v_gene: TRBV4-3; j_gene: TRBJ2-3; d_gene: .; abundance: few; CDR3aa: CASSQAGTDTQYF; CDR3nt: TGCGCCAGCAGCCAAGCGGGCACAGATACGCAGTATTTT
v_gene: TRBV10-3; j_gene: TRBJ1-1; d_gene: .; abundance: few; CDR3aa: CAISDGGGAFF; CDR3nt: TGTGCCATCAGTGACGGTGGGGGTGCTTTCTTT
v_gene: TRBV20-1; j_gene: TRBJ1-5; d_gene: .; abundance: few; CDR3aa: CSAGGKGNQPQHF; CDR3nt: TGCAGTGCTGGGGGTAAGGGGAATCAGCCCCAGCATTTT
v_gene: TRBV7-3; j_gene: TRBJ2-1; d_gene: TRBD2; abundance: few; CDR3aa: CASSPSSGGAYNEQFF; CDR3nt: TGTGCCAGCAGCCCGTCTAGCGGGGGGGCTTACAATGAGCAGTTCTTC
v_gene: TRBV29-1; j_gene: TRBJ1-1; d_gene: .; abundance: many; CDR3aa: CSVEDGTDGTEAFF; CDR3nt: TGCAGCGTTGAAGATGGGACCGACGGCACTGAAGCTTTCTTT
v_gene: TRBV28; j_gene: TRBJ2-1; d_gene: .; abundance: few; CDR3aa: CATAGSEQFF; CDR3nt: TGTGCCACCGCGGGTAGTGAGCAGTTCTTC
v_gene: TRBV28; j_gene: TRBJ2-7; d_gene: .; abundance: many; CDR3aa: CASSPLGGAPYEQYF; CDR3nt: TGTGCCAGCAGTCCCCTGGGGGGGGCACCCTACGAGCAGTACTTC
v_gene: TRBV28; j_gene: TRBJ2-3; d_gene: TRBD2; abundance: few; CDR3aa: CASGPSGRIGDTQYF; CDR3nt: TGTGCCAGCGGGCCTAGCGGGAGGATCGGGGATACGCAGTATTTT
v_gene: TRBV7-9; j_gene: TRBJ1-1; d_gene: TRBD1; abundance: few; CDR3aa: CASSLGTGTVGTEAFF; CDR3nt: TGTGCCAGCAGCTTAGGTACCGGGACAGTGGGCACTGAAGCTTTCTTT
v_gene: TRBV12-3/TRBV12-4; j_gene: TRBJ1-2; d_gene: .; abundance: few; CDR3aa: CASTQAITGYGDYGYTF; CDR3nt: TGTGCCAGCACCCAGGCCATAACAGGGTATGGGGACTATGGCTACACCTTC
v_gene: TRBV28; j_gene: TRBJ2-2; d_gene: TRBD2; abundance: many; CDR3aa: CASRPSGNTGELFF; CDR3nt: TGTGCCAGCAGGCCTAGCGGGAACACCGGGGAGCTGTTTTTT
v_gene: TRBV4-1; j_gene: TRBJ2-1; d_gene: .; abundance: .; CDR3aa: CASSQAPSGIRGQFF; CDR3nt: TGCGCCAGCAGCCAAGCGCCCTCTGGTATTAGAGGGCAGTTCTTC
v_gene: TRBV6-5; j_gene: TRBJ2-1; d_gene: .; abundance: .; CDR3aa: CASSSTGIIRNNEQFF; CDR3nt: TGTGCCAGCAGTTCCACCGGGATTATCAGAAACAATGAGCAGTTCTTC
v_gene: TRBV7-2; j_gene: TRBJ1-1; d_gene: .; abundance: .; CDR3aa: CASSPGRVQGNTEAFF; CDR3nt: TGTGCCAGCAGCCCCGGAAGGGTGCAGGGGAATACTGAAGCTTTCTTT
v_gene: TRBV7-9; j_gene: TRBJ2-5; d_gene: .; abundance: few; CDR3aa: CASSHPPGETQYF; CDR3nt: TGTGCCAGCAGCCACCCGCCGGGGGAGACCCAGTACTTC
v_gene: TRBV5-6; j_gene: TRBJ1-1; d_gene: .; abundance: .; CDR3aa: CASSSGPGRNTEAFF; CDR3nt: TGTGCCAGCAGCTCCGGTCCGGGTAGGAACACTGAAGCTTTCTTT
v_gene: TRBV7-7; j_gene: TRBJ2-3; d_gene: .; abundance: .; CDR3aa: CASSRGSGTDTQYF; CDR3nt: TGTGCCAGCAGTCGCGGTAGCGGCACAGATACGCAGTATTTT
v_gene: TRBV29-1; j_gene: TRBJ2-7; d_gene: TRBD1; abundance: few; CDR3aa: CSAGGGTGPYEQYF; CDR3nt: TGCAGCGCTGGGGGGGGGACAGGGCCCTACGAGCAGTACTTC
v_gene: TRBV14; j_gene: TRBJ2-7; d_gene: TRBD1; abundance: many; CDR3aa: CASSPGTAPYEQYF; CDR3nt: TGTGCCAGCAGTCCCGGGACAGCGCCTTACGAGCAGTACTTC
v_gene: TRBV7-8; j_gene: TRBJ2-2; d_gene: .; abundance: .; CDR3aa: CASSLVSGNTGELFF; CDR3nt: TGTGCCAGCAGCTTAGTGTCGGGGAACACCGGGGAGCTGTTTTTT
v_gene: TRBV20-1; j_gene: TRBJ2-3; d_gene: TRBD2; abundance: few; CDR3aa: CSARSPSGGDTQYF; CDR3nt: TGCAGTGCTAGATCCCCTAGCGGGGGAGATACGCAGTATTTT
v_gene: TRBV7-2; j_gene: TRBJ2-1; d_gene: .; abundance: few; CDR3aa: CASSGGTNYNEQFF; CDR3nt: TGTGCCAGCAGCGGGGGCACGAATTACAATGAGCAGTTCTTC
v_gene: TRBV29-1; j_gene: TRBJ1-1; d_gene: .; abundance: .; CDR3aa: CSVRPNTEAFF; CDR3nt: TGCAGCGTCAGACCGAACACTGAAGCTTTCTTT
v_gene: TRBV25-1; j_gene: TRBJ1-1; d_gene: .; abundance: many; CDR3aa: CASKDDGPTGEAFF; CDR3nt: TGTGCCAGCAAAGATGACGGGCCGACGGGGGAAGCTTTCTTT
v_gene: TRBV7-3; j_gene: TRBJ2-1; d_gene: .; abundance: medium-sized; CDR3aa: CASSLLVGGHEQFF; CDR3nt: TGTGCCAGCAGCTTACTCGTGGGGGGCCATGAGCAGTTCTTC
v_gene: TRBV5-1; j_gene: TRBJ2-1; d_gene: TRBD2; abundance: .; CDR3aa: CASSLEGLAGEQFF; CDR3nt: TGCGCCAGCAGCTTGGAGGGACTAGCAGGTGAGCAGTTCTTC
v_gene: TRBV7-2; j_gene: TRBJ2-3; d_gene: .; abundance: few; CDR3aa: CASSLATAFDTQYF; CDR3nt: TGTGCCAGCAGCTTAGCCACGGCTTTTGATACGCAGTATTTT
v_gene: TRBV7-6; j_gene: TRBJ2-2; d_gene: .; abundance: .; CDR3aa: CASSLGRVTAGELFF; CDR3nt: TGTGCCAGCAGCTTAGGCCGGGTAACGGCCGGGGAGCTGTTTTTT
v_gene: TRBV5-1; j_gene: TRBJ1-1; d_gene: TRBD1; abundance: few; CDR3aa: CASSKQGGNTEAFF; CDR3nt: TGCGCCAGCAGCAAGCAGGGGGGAAACACTGAAGCTTTCTTT
v_gene: TRBV12-3/TRBV12-4; j_gene: TRBJ1-5; d_gene: .; abundance: .; CDR3aa: CASNDGGPNQPQHF; CDR3nt: TGTGCCAGCAACGACGGCGGGCCCAATCAGCCCCAGCATTTT
v_gene: TRBV6-2/TRBV6-3; j_gene: TRBJ1-6; d_gene: .; abundance: .; CDR3aa: CASSYLGPPNSPLHF; CDR3nt: TGTGCCAGCAGTTATCTTGGACCCCCAAATTCACCCCTCCACTTT
v_gene: TRBV7-9; j_gene: TRBJ2-2; d_gene: TRBD1; abundance: many; CDR3aa: CASTRTGVATGELFF; CDR3nt: TGTGCCAGCACCCGGACAGGGGTGGCCACCGGGGAGCTGTTTTTT
v_gene: TRBV12-3/TRBV12-4; j_gene: TRBJ2-7; d_gene: TRBD1; abundance: many; CDR3aa: CASSFGGQGYEQYF; CDR3nt: TGTGCCAGCAGTTTTGGGGGACAGGGCTACGAGCAGTACTTC
v_gene: TRBV6-2/TRBV6-3; j_gene: TRBJ1-1; d_gene: TRBD1; abundance: .; CDR3aa: CASKFGTGSYTEAFF; CDR3nt: TGTGCCAGCAAATTTGGGACAGGATCATACACTGAAGCTTTCTTT
v_gene: TRBV7-6; j_gene: TRBJ2-1; d_gene: TRBD1; abundance: many; CDR3aa: CASSAGGRNEQFF; CDR3nt: TGTGCCAGCAGCGCAGGGGGTCGCAATGAGCAGTTCTTC
v_gene: TRBV5-1; j_gene: TRBJ1-3; d_gene: TRBD1; abundance: few; CDR3aa: CASSPDRGFSGNTIYF; CDR3nt: TGCGCCAGCAGCCCCGACAGGGGTTTCTCTGGAAACACCATATATTTT
v_gene: TRBV10-3; j_gene: TRBJ1-2; d_gene: .; abundance: many; CDR3aa: CAISGSNYGYTF; CDR3nt: TGTGCCATCAGCGGATCTAACTATGGCTACACCTTC
v_gene: TRBV29-1; j_gene: TRBJ1-1; d_gene: .; abundance: few; CDR3aa: CSVPGTPTGPEAFF; CDR3nt: TGCAGCGTCCCCGGGACCCCCACCGGCCCTGAAGCTTTCTTT
v_gene: TRBV11-2; j_gene: TRBJ2-1; d_gene: TRBD2; abundance: few; CDR3aa: CASSLDGRKREGLREQFF; CDR3nt: TGTGCCAGCAGCTTAGATGGCAGAAAGCGGGAGGGCCTTCGAGAGCAGTTCTTC
v_gene: TRBV7-2; j_gene: TRBJ2-2; d_gene: .; abundance: .; CDR3aa: CASSSTMGTGELFF; CDR3nt: TGTGCCAGCAGCTCTACTATGGGAACCGGGGAGCTGTTTTTT
v_gene: TRBV7-8; j_gene: TRBJ1-1; d_gene: .; abundance: few; CDR3aa: CASSLRAWNTEAFF; CDR3nt: TGTGCCAGCAGCCTAAGGGCTTGGAACACTGAAGCTTTCTTT
v_gene: TRBV5-5; j_gene: TRBJ1-1; d_gene: TRBD1; abundance: few; CDR3aa: CASSWGQGNTEAFF; CDR3nt: TGTGCCAGCAGCTGGGGACAGGGGAACACTGAAGCTTTCTTT
v_gene: TRBV12-3/TRBV12-4; j_gene: TRBJ1-5; d_gene: .; abundance: few; CDR3aa: CASSFISFPGVNQPQHF; CDR3nt: TGTGCCAGCAGTTTCATTAGTTTTCCTGGCGTCAATCAGCCCCAGCATTTT
v_gene: TRBV20-1; j_gene: TRBJ2-2; d_gene: .; abundance: .; CDR3aa: CSARVGGANTGELFF; CDR3nt: TGCAGTGCTAGAGTTGGCGGGGCGAACACCGGGGAGCTGTTTTTT
v_gene: TRBV11-2; j_gene: TRBJ2-2; d_gene: TRBD1; abundance: .; CDR3aa: CASSLDRGQRTGELFF; CDR3nt: TGTGCCAGCAGCCTAGACAGGGGGCAGAGGACCGGGGAGCTGTTTTTT
v_gene: TRBV24-1; j_gene: TRBJ2-2; d_gene: TRBD2; abundance: few; CDR3aa: CATSDGLAGLTGELFF; CDR3nt: TGTGCCACCAGTGATGGACTAGCGGGACTCACCGGGGAGCTGTTTTTT
v_gene: TRBV11-2; j_gene: TRBJ2-3; d_gene: .; abundance: .; CDR3aa: CASSLNPGGTDTQYF; CDR3nt: TGTGCCAGCAGCTTAAATCCAGGGGGCACAGATACGCAGTATTTT
v_gene: TRBV12-3/TRBV12-4; j_gene: TRBJ2-7; d_gene: .; abundance: .; CDR3aa: CASSLSHRASYEQYF; CDR3nt: TGTGCCAGCAGTTTGTCTCACAGGGCCTCCTACGAGCAGTACTTC
v_gene: TRBV12-3/TRBV12-4; j_gene: TRBJ2-2; d_gene: .; abundance: .; CDR3aa: CASSSTNTGELFF; CDR3nt: TGTGCCAGCAGTTCAACGAACACCGGGGAGCTGTTTTTT
v_gene: TRBV5-1; j_gene: TRBJ2-7; d_gene: .; abundance: .; CDR3aa: CASSPPDQYYEQYF; CDR3nt: TGCGCCAGCAGCCCCCCGGACCAATACTACGAGCAGTACTTC